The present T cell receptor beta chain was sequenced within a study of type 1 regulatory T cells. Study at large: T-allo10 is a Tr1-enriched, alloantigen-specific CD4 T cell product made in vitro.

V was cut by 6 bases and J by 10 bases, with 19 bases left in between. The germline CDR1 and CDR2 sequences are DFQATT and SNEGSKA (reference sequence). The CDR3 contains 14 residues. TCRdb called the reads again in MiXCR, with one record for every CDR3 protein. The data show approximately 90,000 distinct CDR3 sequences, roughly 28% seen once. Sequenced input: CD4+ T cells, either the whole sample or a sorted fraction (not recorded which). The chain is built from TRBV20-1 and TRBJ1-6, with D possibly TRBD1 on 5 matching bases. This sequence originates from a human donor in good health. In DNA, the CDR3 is TGCAGTGCCAGGAGTAGGGGAACTCTCTCACCCCTCCACTTT. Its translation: CSARSRGTLSPLHF.